This T cell receptor beta chain appears in the sequencing data of a study of T cells after yellow fever vaccination. Study outcomes and limitations: Overlap between CD4 and CD8 compartments was detected for a small share of clonotypes. The secondary response was weaker but peaked faster, day 5 versus 15.

Universal primer sites and UMIs were introduced during 5'RACE template-switching synthesis of TCR cDNA. A single record per CDR3 protein comes from TCRdb applying MiXCR to the 5' RACE reads. The table records some 100,000 distinct CDR3 sequences, roughly 6.8% of them present only once. Turning to this clonotype: Its specificity is not known.

CDR3 length: 14 amino acids. Deletions cut 2 bases from V and 1 base from J, with 6 bases between. The germline V gene has CDR1 LNHDA and CDR2 SQIVND (reference sequence). This sample comprised CD4+ T cells sorted from PBMCs, obtained about 49 days after the first yellow fever vaccination. The chain employs TRBV19 and TRBJ1-5; D gene unclear. This receptor was identified in a man in his late teens or twenties who received the YFV17D yellow fever vaccine. The CDR3 sequence is CASSIRGSNQPQHF. CDR3 coding DNA: TGTGCCAGTAGTATACGTGGCAGCAATCAGCCCCAGCATTTT.